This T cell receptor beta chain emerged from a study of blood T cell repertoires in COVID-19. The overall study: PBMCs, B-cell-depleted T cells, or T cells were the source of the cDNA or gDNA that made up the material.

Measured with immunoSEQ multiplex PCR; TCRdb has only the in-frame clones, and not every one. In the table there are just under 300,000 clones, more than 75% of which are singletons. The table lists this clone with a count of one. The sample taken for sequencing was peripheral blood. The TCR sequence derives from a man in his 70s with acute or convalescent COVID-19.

CDR3 residues: CAIRNSPFSYNEQFF. DNA for the CDR3: TGTGCCATCAGGAACTCCCCCTTCTCCTACAATGAGCAGTTCTTC. V is TRBV10-3 and J is TRBJ2-1; D is unclear. This CDR3 contains 15 residues. V was cut by 6 bases and J by 0 bases, with 12 bases left in between. The germline gives CDR1 ENHRY, CDR2 SYGVKD.